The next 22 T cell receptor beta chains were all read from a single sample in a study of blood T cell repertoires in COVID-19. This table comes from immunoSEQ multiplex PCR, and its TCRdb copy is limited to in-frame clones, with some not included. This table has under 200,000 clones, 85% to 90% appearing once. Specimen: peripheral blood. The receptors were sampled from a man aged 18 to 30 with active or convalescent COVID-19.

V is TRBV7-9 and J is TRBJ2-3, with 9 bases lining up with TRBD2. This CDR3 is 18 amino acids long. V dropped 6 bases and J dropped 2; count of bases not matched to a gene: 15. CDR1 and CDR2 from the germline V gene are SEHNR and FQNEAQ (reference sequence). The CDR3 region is CASRHTWASGEPTDTQYF. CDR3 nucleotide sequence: TGTGCCAGCAGACATACCTGGGCTAGCGGGGAACCCACAGATACGCAGTATTTT.

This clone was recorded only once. The CDR3 DNA reads TGTGCCAGCAGTTCGAAGCGGGGGCCGAACACCGGGGAGCTGTTTTTT. It translates to CASSSKRGPNTGELFF. V usage is TRBV28 and J usage is TRBJ2-2; 8 bases are shared with TRBD2. Trimming at V came to 4 bases and at J to 0 bases, leaving 4 bases not matched to a gene. This CDR3 region has 16 residues. Per germline, CDR1 MDHEN and CDR2 SYDVKM.

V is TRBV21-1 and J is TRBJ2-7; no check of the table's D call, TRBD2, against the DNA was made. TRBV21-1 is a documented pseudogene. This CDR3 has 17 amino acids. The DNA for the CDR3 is TGTGCCAGCAGCTCAACCGGGACTAGCGGTAACCCCTACGAGCAGTACTTC. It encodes CASSSTGTSGNPYEQYF.

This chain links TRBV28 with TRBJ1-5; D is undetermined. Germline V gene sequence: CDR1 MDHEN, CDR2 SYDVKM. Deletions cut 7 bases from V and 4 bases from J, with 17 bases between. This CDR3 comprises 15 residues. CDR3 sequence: CASTSEGRWNQPQHF. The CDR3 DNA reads TGTGCCAGCACCTCGGAGGGCCGATGGAATCAGCCCCAGCATTTT.

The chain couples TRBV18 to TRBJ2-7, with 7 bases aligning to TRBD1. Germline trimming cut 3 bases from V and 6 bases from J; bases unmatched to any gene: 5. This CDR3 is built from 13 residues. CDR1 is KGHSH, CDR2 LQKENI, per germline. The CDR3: CASSPNRGSEQYV. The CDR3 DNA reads TGTGCCAGCTCACCCAACAGGGGATCCGAGCAGTACGTC.

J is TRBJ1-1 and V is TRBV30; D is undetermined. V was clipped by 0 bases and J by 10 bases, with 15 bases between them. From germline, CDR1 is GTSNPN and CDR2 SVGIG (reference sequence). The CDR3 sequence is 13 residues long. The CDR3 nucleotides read TGTGCCTGGAGTGTGGAAGAACAAAGCGGAGCTTTCTTT. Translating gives CAWSVEEQSGAFF.

In DNA form, the CDR3 reads TGTGCCAGCAGCCGGATGTCCGGACAGGGAACCTACGAGCAGTACTTC. Translating gives CASSRMSGQGTYEQYF. J is TRBJ2-7 and V is TRBV11-3; the match to TRBD1 covers 8 bases. The CDR3 covers 16 residues. Germline-derived CDR1 and CDR2 are SGHNT and YENEEA. V lost 5 bases to trimming and J lost 2 bases; unmatched junction nucleotides: 11.

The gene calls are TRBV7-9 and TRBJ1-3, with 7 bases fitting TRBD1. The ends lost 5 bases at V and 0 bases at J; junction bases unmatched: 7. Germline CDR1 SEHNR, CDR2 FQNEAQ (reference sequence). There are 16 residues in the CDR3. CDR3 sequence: CASSRRQGLSGNTIYF. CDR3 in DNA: TGTGCCAGCAGCAGAAGACAGGGACTCTCTGGAAACACCATATATTTT.

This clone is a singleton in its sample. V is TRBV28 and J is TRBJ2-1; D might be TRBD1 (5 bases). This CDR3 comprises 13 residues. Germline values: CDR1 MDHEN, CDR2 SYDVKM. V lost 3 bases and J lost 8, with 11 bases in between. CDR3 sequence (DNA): TGTGCCAGCAGTTTGGGGCAGGGCGATGAGCAGTTCTTC. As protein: CASSLGQGDEQFF.

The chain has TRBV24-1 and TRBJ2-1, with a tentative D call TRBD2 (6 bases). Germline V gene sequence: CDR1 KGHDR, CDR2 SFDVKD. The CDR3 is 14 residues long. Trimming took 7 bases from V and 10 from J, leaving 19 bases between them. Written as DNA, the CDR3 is TGTGCCACCAGCCCAGCACCGAGTGGGAGGGAGCAGTTCTTC. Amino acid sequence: CATSPAPSGREQFF.

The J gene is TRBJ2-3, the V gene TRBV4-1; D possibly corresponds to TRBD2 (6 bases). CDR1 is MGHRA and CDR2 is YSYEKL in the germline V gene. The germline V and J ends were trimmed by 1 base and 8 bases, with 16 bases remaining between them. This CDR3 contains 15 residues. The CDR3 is CASSQGGDFGGTQYF. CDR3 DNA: TGCGCCAGCAGCCAAGGGGGGGATTTCGGCGGTACGCAGTATTTT.

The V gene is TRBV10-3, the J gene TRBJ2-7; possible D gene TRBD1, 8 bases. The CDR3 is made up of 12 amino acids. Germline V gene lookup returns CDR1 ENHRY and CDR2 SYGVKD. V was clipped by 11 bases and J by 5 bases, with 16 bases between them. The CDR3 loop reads CASQGGAHEQYF. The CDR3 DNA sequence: TGTGCCTCACAGGGGGGGGCCCACGAGCAGTACTTC.

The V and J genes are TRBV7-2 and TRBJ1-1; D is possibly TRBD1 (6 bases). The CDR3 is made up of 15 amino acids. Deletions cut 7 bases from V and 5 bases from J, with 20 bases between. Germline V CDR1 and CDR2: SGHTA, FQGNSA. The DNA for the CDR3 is TGTGCCAGCACCTGGGGGCCCGGGGCAAGGACTGAAGCTTTCTTT. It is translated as CASTWGPGARTEAFF.

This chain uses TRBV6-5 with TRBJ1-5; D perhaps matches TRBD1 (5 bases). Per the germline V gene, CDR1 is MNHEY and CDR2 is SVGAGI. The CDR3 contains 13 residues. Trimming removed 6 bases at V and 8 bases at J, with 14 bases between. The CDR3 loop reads CASRADSLKPQHF. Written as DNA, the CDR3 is TGTGCCAGCAGGGCAGACAGTTTAAAGCCCCAGCATTTT.

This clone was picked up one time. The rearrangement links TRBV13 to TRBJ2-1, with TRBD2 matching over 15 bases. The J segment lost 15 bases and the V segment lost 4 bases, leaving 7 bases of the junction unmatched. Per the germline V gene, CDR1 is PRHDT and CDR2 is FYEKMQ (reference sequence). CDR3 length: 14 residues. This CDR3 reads CASSSGLAGGRRFF. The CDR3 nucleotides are TGTGCCAGCAGCTCAGGACTAGCGGGGGGGCGTCGGTTCTTC.

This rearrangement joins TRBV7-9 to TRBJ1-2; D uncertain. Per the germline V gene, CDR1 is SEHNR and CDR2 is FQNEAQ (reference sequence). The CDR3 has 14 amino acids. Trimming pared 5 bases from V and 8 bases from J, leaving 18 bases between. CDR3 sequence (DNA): TGTGCCAGCAGCCCGATGGTGGAGGGTACGGGCTACACCTTC. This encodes CASSPMVEGTGYTF.

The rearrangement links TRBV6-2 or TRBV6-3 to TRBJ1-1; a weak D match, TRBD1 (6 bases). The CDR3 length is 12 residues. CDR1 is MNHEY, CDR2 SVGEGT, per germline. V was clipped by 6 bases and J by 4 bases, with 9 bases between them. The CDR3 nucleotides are TGTGCCAGCAGCCCAGGGGTCACTGAAGCTTTCTTT. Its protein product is CASSPGVTEAFF.

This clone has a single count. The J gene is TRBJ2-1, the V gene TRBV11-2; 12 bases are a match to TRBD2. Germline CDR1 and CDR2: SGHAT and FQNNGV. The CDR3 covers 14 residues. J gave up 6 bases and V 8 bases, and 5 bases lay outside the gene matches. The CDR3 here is CASLGLAGPNEQFF. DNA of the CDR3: TGTGCCAGCTTGGGACTAGCGGGCCCCAATGAGCAGTTCTTC.

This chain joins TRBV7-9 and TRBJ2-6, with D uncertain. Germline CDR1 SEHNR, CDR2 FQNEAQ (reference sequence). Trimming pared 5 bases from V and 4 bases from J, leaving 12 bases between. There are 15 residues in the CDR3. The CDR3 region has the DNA TGTGCCAGCAGCCCTAATGGTGCCGGGGCCAACGTCCTGACTTTC. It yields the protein CASSPNGAGANVLTF.

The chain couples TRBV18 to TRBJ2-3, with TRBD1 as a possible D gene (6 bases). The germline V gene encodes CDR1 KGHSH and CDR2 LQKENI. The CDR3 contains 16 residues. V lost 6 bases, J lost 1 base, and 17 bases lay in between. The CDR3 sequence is CASSYLQGLGTDTQYF. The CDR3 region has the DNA TGTGCCAGCTCGTACCTCCAGGGGTTGGGCACAGATACGCAGTATTTT.

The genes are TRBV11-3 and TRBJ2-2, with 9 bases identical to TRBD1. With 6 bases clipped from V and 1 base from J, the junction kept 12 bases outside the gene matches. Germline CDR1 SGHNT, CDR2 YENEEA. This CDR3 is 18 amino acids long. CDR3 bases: TGTGCCAGCAGACGTGGGACAGGGTTAAGTAAGAACACCGGGGAGCTGTTTTTT. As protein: CASRRGTGLSKNTGELFF.

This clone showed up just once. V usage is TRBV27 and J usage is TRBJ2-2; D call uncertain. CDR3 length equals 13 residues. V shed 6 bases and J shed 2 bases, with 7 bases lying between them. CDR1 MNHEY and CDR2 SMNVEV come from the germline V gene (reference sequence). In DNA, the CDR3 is TGTGCCAGCAGCCTAGGAAACACCGGGGAGCTGTTTTTT. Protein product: CASSLGNTGELFF.